The 23 T cell receptor beta chains below come from one sample, sequenced in a study of early T cells in non-severe SARS-CoV-2 infection. TCRdb independently ran MiXCR on the 5' RACE reads; one entry per CDR3 protein. There are tens of thousands of distinct CDR3 sequences in the sample; less than 15% occur only once, and around 1.8% lies in the top ten. The specimen was whole blood. The receptors derive from an adult who was a healthcare worker with PCR-confirmed SARS-CoV-2 infection or an uninfected control (not recorded which).

This clonotype turned up a few times. This chain uses TRBV7-2 with TRBJ2-3; 10 nucleotides agree with TRBD1. The CDR3 consists of 16 residues. V gave up 2 bases and J gave up 6 bases; unmatched junction bases: 8. Germline V gene data show CDR1 as SGHTA and CDR2 as FQGNSA. The CDR3: CASSLLRTGGVDTQYF. The CDR3 nucleotides are TGTGCCAGCAGCTTACTGAGGACAGGGGGTGTGGATACGCAGTATTTT.

This clonotype was seen a few times. J is TRBJ1-1 and V is TRBV5-1; tentative D call: TRBD1 (6 bases). CDR3 size: 14 residues. Per the germline V gene, CDR1 is SGHRS and CDR2 is YFSETQ. Trimming shortened V by 7 bases and J by 0 bases, and 13 bases separated the two germline ends. CDR3: CASGKQGLNTEAFF. CDR3 bases: TGCGCCAGCGGCAAACAGGGCCTGAACACTGAAGCTTTCTTT.

This clonotype was observed a handful of times. The chain links TRBV7-2 to TRBJ2-7; D perhaps matches TRBD1 (6 bases). This CDR3 is built from 14 residues. The V and J ends lost 3 bases and 2 bases respectively, with 11 bases between them. Looked up from germline, CDR1 is SGHTA and CDR2 is FQGNSA. The CDR3 region has the DNA TGTGCCAGCAGCTTCGGGACACCGGCCTACGAGCAGTACTTC. Translated: CASSFGTPAYEQYF. Together with reference TRBV7-2 and TRBJ2-7, the CDR3 gives the full variable domain: GAGVSQSPSNKVTEKGKDVELRCDPISGHTALYWYRQSLGQGLEFLIYFQGNSAPDKSGLPSDRFSAERTGGSVSTLTIQRTQQEDSAVYLCASSFGTPAYEQYFGPGTRLTVT.

This clonotype was detected only a few times. The V gene is TRBV15, the J gene TRBJ2-2; D possibly matches TRBD1 or TRBD2 (5 bases each). Germline CDR1 reads LNHNV; CDR2 reads YYDKDF (reference sequence). This CDR3 has 14 residues. Trimming stripped 0 bases from V and 6 bases from J, with 8 bases between. The CDR3 sequence is CATSREGVAGELFF. For the CDR3, the DNA is TGTGCCACCAGCAGAGAGGGGGTGGCCGGGGAGCTGTTTTTT.

This clonotype was found many times. The DNA for the CDR3 is TGCAGCGTTGAGTCGGGGTCCGGATTCTACGAGCAGTACTTC. This translates into CSVESGSGFYEQYF. This rearrangement joins TRBV29-1 to TRBJ2-7; tentatively, D is TRBD2 (5 bases). The CDR3 totals 14 residues. V shed 3 bases and J shed 3 bases, with 15 bases lying between them. Per germline, CDR1 SQVTM and CDR2 ANQGSEA.

This clonotype was observed a few times. This chain joins TRBV11-2 and TRBJ1-1; D might be TRBD1 (5 bases). This CDR3 has 15 amino acids. The V gene lost 3 bases and the J gene lost 0 bases, with 11 bases spanning the gap. The V gene's germline CDR1 is SGHAT and CDR2 FQNNGV. The CDR3 DNA reads as TGTGCCAGCAGCTTCTGGGGCTCCATGAACACTGAAGCTTTCTTT. It specifies CASSFWGSMNTEAFF.

Concerning this clonotype itself: As the CDR3 is not closed by the conserved phenylalanine or tryptophan, this likely results from a read error. The chain joins TRBV14 to TRBJ2-3; D may correspond to TRBD1 or TRBD2 (5 bases each). Germline V gives CDR1 SGHDN, CDR2 FVKESK. The V end was cut by 3 bases, the J end by 3 bases, with 16 bases between. CDR3 length: 16 residues. The CDR3 coding sequence is TGTGCCAGCAGCCAGGAACCAGGGAGATGGACAGATACGCAGTATTTG. Its translation: CASSQEPGRWTDTQYL.

This clonotype was seen many times. V usage is TRBV6-5 and J usage is TRBJ2-7, with 7 bases identical to TRBD1. The V gene end was trimmed by 0 bases and the J gene end by 6 bases; junction bases not matched to a gene: 8. This CDR3 contains 15 residues. Germline lookup yields CDR1 MNHEY and CDR2 SVGAGI. CDR3 sequence (DNA): TGTGCCAGCAGTTACTCGAGACAGGGAAGAGCCGAGCAGTACTTC. Translated: CASSYSRQGRAEQYF.

This clonotype was seen a few times. The V and J genes are TRBV9 and TRBJ2-7; maybe TRBD1 (5 bases). The CDR3 is made up of 14 amino acids. V shed 3 bases and J shed 4 bases, with 14 bases lying between them. Germline values: CDR1 SGDLS, CDR2 YYNGEE. The CDR3 bases are TGTGCCAGCAGCGGGGGCCCCCTTGGGTACGAGCAGTACTTC. The encoded protein is CASSGGPLGYEQYF.

There are a few counts of this clonotype. The DNA for the CDR3 is TGTGCCAGCAGCCAAGACGCGGTTCCCCCCCGAAACGTCCTGACTTTC. It encodes CASSQDAVPPRNVLTF. The genes are TRBV4-2 and TRBJ2-6; D is ambiguous. The CDR3 covers 16 residues. Germline CDR1 is LGHNA and CDR2 is YNFKEQ. Deletions cut 0 bases from V and 10 bases from J, with 16 bases between.

The chain has TRBV19 and TRBJ2-1, with 11 bases fitting TRBD1. The ends lost 5 bases at V and 8 bases at J; junction bases unmatched: 8. Germline assignment: CDR1 LNHDA and CDR2 SQIVND (reference sequence). CDR3 length equals 15 residues. The CDR3 region has the DNA TGTGCCAGTAGTGTACAGGGACAGGGGGGTTATGAGCAGTTCTTC. It is translated as CASSVQGQGGYEQFF.

This clonotype was observed at least ten times. This rearrangement joins TRBV6-5 to TRBJ2-7, with TRBD1 identical over 8 bases. Looked up from germline, CDR1 is MNHEY and CDR2 is SVGAGI. V lost 0 bases, J lost 5 bases, and 3 bases stayed unmatched. The CDR3 runs to 14 residues. The CDR3 is CASSYSDRAHEQYF. The CDR3 DNA sequence: TGTGCCAGCAGTTACTCGGACAGGGCCCACGAGCAGTACTTC.

V and J are TRBV6-1 and TRBJ1-3; TRBD1 is a possible D gene (6 bases). This CDR3 comprises 14 residues. Germline CDR1 is MNHNS and CDR2 is SASEGT. V gave up 6 bases and J gave up 0 bases, with 9 bases separating them. CDR3 sequence reads: CASSTGLSGNTIYF. The CDR3 DNA reads TGTGCCAGCAGCACAGGGCTCTCTGGAAACACCATATATTTT.

The CDR3 DNA sequence: TGTGCCAGCAGTTTACAGGGAGGGTCACCAGATACGCAGTATTTT. This codes for CASSLQGGSPDTQYF. V is TRBV12-3 or TRBV12-4 and J is TRBJ2-3; 7 nucleotides agree with TRBD2. V lost 2 bases to trimming and J lost 4 bases; unmatched junction nucleotides: 6. This CDR3 contains 15 residues.

This rearrangement joins TRBV10-1 to TRBJ2-7, with 9 bases fitting TRBD1. V dropped 2 bases and J dropped 7; count of bases not matched to a gene: 6. The CDR3 contains 14 residues. The germline V gene has CDR1 WNHNN and CDR2 SYGVQD (reference sequence). Written as DNA, the CDR3 is TGCGCCAGCAGTGAGCCTGGACAGGGGAGAGAGCAGTACTTC. Translation: CASSEPGQGREQYF.

The gene calls are TRBV20-1 and TRBJ1-4, with D possibly being TRBD1 (5 bases). The CDR3 has 14 residues. Germline V lookup: CDR1 DFQATT, CDR2 SNEGSKA (reference sequence). Trimming cost V 2 bases and J 6 bases, with 13 bases left between them. The CDR3 DNA sequence: TGCAGTGCTAGAAGGGGAGGATGGGATGAAAAACTGTTTTTT. Amino acid sequence: CSARRGGWDEKLFF.

Only a few counts were recorded for this clonotype. The gene calls are TRBV2 and TRBJ2-1; D possibly corresponds to TRBD2 (5 bases). The length of the CDR3 is 16 residues. Germline CDR1 is SNHLY and CDR2 is FYNNEI. The V and J ends lost 5 bases and 6 bases respectively, with 20 bases between them. The CDR3 loop is CASSPPLVTGSNEQFF. The CDR3, as DNA: TGTGCCAGCAGTCCCCCACTAGTCACGGGTAGCAATGAGCAGTTCTTC. The full variable domain, with the rest looked up from reference TRBV2 and TRBJ2-1, is EPEVTQTPSHQVTQMGQEVILRCVPISNHLYFYWYRQILGQKVEFLVSFYNNEISEKSEIFDDQFSVERPDGSNFTLKIRSTKLEDSAMYFCASSPPLVTGSNEQFFGPGTRLTVL.

The chain combines TRBV7-9 with TRBJ2-1; TRBD1 is a possible D gene (6 bases). V gave up 4 bases and J gave up 4 bases, with 14 bases separating them. CDR3 length: 15 residues. CDR1 is SEHNR, CDR2 FQNEAQ, per germline (reference sequence). The CDR3 region has the DNA TGTGCCAGCAGCTCGGACAGAACACCTTACAATGAGCAGTTCTTC. The encoded protein is CASSSDRTPYNEQFF.

This clonotype is classed as medium-sized. The chain links TRBV12-5 to TRBJ2-5, with TRBD1 identical over 7 bases. Germline loops: CDR1 LGHNT, CDR2 FRNRAP. The V segment lost 2 bases and the J segment 2 bases; nucleotides outside the gene matches: 2. The length of the CDR3 is 14 residues. DNA for the CDR3: TGTGCTAGTGGTTTGACAGGGGAGCAAGAGACCCAGTACTTC. Protein: CASGLTGEQETQYF.

This clonotype appeared a few times. The V call is TRBV6-5, the J call TRBJ2-7, with TRBD1 identical over 7 bases. The germline gives CDR1 MNHEY, CDR2 SVGAGI. Losses at the gene ends were 4 bases for V and 3 bases for J; bases not matched to a gene: 9. The CDR3 sequence is 15 residues long. The CDR3 DNA sequence: TGTGCCAGCAGTTCCCCCGGGACAGCGATCTACGAGCAGTACTTC. It specifies CASSSPGTAIYEQYF.

The table lists this clonotype with many counts. The V gene is TRBV9, the J gene TRBJ2-1; tentatively, D is TRBD2 (5 bases). The V end was cut by 0 bases, the J end by 4 bases, with 11 bases between. The V gene's germline CDR1 is SGDLS and CDR2 YYNGEE. The CDR3 length is 15 residues. The CDR3 coding sequence is TGTGCCAGCAGCGTAGTGGGCAGGACTTACAATGAGCAGTTCTTC. Translated: CASSVVGRTYNEQFF.

This clonotype was counted a few times. The rearrangement uses TRBV11-2 and TRBJ1-2; weak D call: TRBD1 (6 bases). Germline V gene data show CDR1 as SGHAT and CDR2 as FQNNGV. CDR3 length: 13 residues. Trimming pared 1 base from V and 8 bases from J, leaving 11 bases between. The CDR3 loop reads CASSLGLGGGYTF. The CDR3, as DNA: TGTGCCAGCAGCTTAGGGCTGGGGGGCGGCTACACCTTC.

This clonotype was counted many times. The J gene is TRBJ2-3, the V gene TRBV19, with 12 bases identical to TRBD2. J was trimmed by 1 base and V by 3 bases; bases with no gene match: 2. The CDR3 is made up of 16 amino acids. Germline assignment: CDR1 LNHDA and CDR2 SQIVND (reference sequence). CDR3 sequence (DNA): TGTGCCAGTAGTATGACTAGCGGGGGAGGCACAGATACGCAGTATTTT. Translation gives CASSMTSGGGTDTQYF.